These 27 T cell receptor beta chains share one sample of origin, sequenced in a study of shared clonotypes between healthy human individuals. This table comes from immunoSEQ multiplex PCR, and its TCRdb copy is limited to in-frame clones, with some not included. The sample holds 1 million to 1.3 million clones, around three quarters seen once. Sequenced sample: memory CD4+ T cells from PBMCs. As for subset: CD45RA-negative fraction. The receptors were sampled from a man younger than 35 in good health. Some clones in this sample may be carry-over from other donors' samples.

This rearrangement joins TRBV7-2 to TRBJ2-7; D gene ambiguous. Germline values: CDR1 SGHTA, CDR2 FQGNSA. Trimming took off 1 base at V and 7 bases at J, with 11 bases between the two ends. The CDR3 is 13 residues long. The chain's CDR3 is CASSLGAGREQYF. Here the CDR3 DNA reads TGTGCCAGCAGCTTAGGTGCAGGCAGGGAGCAGTACTTC.

The gene calls are TRBV5-4 and TRBJ2-5; D might be TRBD2 (6 bases). Trimming removed 4 bases at V and 4 bases at J, with 17 bases between. Germline CDR1 is SGHNT and CDR2 is YYREEE (reference sequence). The CDR3 totals 15 residues. The CDR3 nucleotides are TGTGCCAGCAGCAAAACGGGGGTCAAGGGAGAGACCCAGTACTTC. Translation: CASSKTGVKGETQYF.

This chain uses TRBV7-2 with TRBJ2-3; no clear D gene. Germline CDR1 reads SGHTA; CDR2 reads FQGNSA. The CDR3 totals 12 residues. With 5 bases removed from V and 5 bases from J, the gap between germline ends came to 8 bases. CDR3 region: CASSLRRDTQYF. The CDR3 nucleotides read TGTGCCAGCAGCCTGCGAAGAGATACGCAGTATTTT.

The genes are TRBV29-1 and TRBJ2-7, with 8 bases matching TRBD2. V lost 5 bases to trimming and J lost 3 bases; unmatched junction nucleotides: 3. CDR1 and CDR2 (germline): SQVTM, ANQGSEA. This CDR3 is 12 amino acids long. The CDR3 loop reads CSVRSGGYEQYF. The DNA of the CDR3 is TGCAGCGTTAGGAGCGGGGGCTACGAGCAGTACTTC.

The chain recombines TRBV27 with TRBJ2-3; D gene ambiguous. Germline V gene data show CDR1 as MNHEY and CDR2 as SMNVEV (reference sequence). V lost 3 bases to trimming and J lost 2 bases, with 6 bases between them. The CDR3 consists of 13 residues. The CDR3 loop is CASSFASTDTQYF. The CDR3, as DNA: TGTGCCAGCAGTTTCGCCTCCACAGATACGCAGTATTTT.

This chain connects TRBV5-1 to TRBJ2-3; D may be TRBD2 (6 bases). V was trimmed by 3 bases and J by 2 bases, leaving 10 bases between them. Germline loops: CDR1 SGHRS, CDR2 YFSETQ. The CDR3 has 14 residues. CDR3 region: CASSSGGITDTQYF. DNA for the CDR3: TGCGCCAGCAGCTCCGGGGGAATCACAGATACGCAGTATTTT.

Worth noting for this clone: The sample carries other DNA sequences with the same CDR3. The rearrangement uses TRBV11-3 and TRBJ2-3, with no clear D. Germline V lookup: CDR1 SGHNT, CDR2 YENEEA. The V gene lost 1 base and the J gene lost 1 base, with 3 bases spanning the gap. CDR3 size: 13 residues. The DNA of the CDR3 is TGTGCCAGCAGCTTAGGGGGCACAGATACGCAGTATTTT. Its protein is CASSLGGTDTQYF.

V and J are TRBV28 and TRBJ2-1; D gene unclear. This CDR3 is 12 amino acids long. Trimming removed 4 bases at V and 5 bases at J, with 6 bases between. CDR1 and CDR2 (germline): MDHEN, SYDVKM. In DNA, the CDR3 is TGTGCCAGCAGTTCCTCTCACAATGAGCAGTTCTTC. Translating gives CASSSSHNEQFF.

On this clone: This could be a read error, since a much larger clone is one nucleotide away. Different DNA sequences within this sample yield the same CDR3. The chain has TRBV15 and TRBJ2-4; TRBD2 is a possible D gene (7 bases). The CDR3 covers 16 residues. Germline-derived CDR1 and CDR2 are LNHNV and YYDKDF (reference sequence). The CDR3 DNA sequence: TGTGCTACCAGCAGAGAGGGGGGGACTCCGCCCAACATTCAGTACTTC. This translates into CATSREGGTPPNIQYF.

In DNA form, the CDR3 reads TGTGCCAGCAGCTTGCCGTCTGGGGCCGGGACAGAACCCTCCGGCTACACCTTC. The encoded protein is CASSLPSGAGTEPSGYTF. The V gene is TRBV5-8, the J gene TRBJ1-2; the match to TRBD1 covers 7 bases. V gave up 1 base and J gave up 8 bases; unmatched junction bases: 20. The CDR3 runs to 18 residues. Looked up from germline, CDR1 is SGHTS and CDR2 is YDEGEE. The full variable domain, completed using reference TRBV5-8 and TRBJ1-2, is EAGVTQSPTHLIKTRGQQATLRCSPISGHTSVYWYQQALGLGLQFLLWYDEGEERNRGNFPPRFSGRQFPNYSSELNVNALELEDSALYLCASSLPSGAGTEPSGYTFGSGTRLTVV.

The chain recombines TRBV28 with TRBJ1-1; weak D call: TRBD1 (5 bases). Trimming left V 3 bases short and J 4 bases short, with 15 bases between. CDR1 MDHEN and CDR2 SYDVKM come from the germline V gene. The CDR3 extends over 15 amino acids. The CDR3 DNA is TGTGCCAGCAGTTTTACCCCCAGGGTTGGCACTGAAGCTTTCTTT. Translating it yields CASSFTPRVGTEAFF.

The chain carries TRBV4-2 and TRBJ2-7; unclear D gene. The germline V gene encodes CDR1 LGHNA and CDR2 YNFKEQ. Trimming removed 0 bases at V and 2 bases at J, with 11 bases between. The CDR3 spans 15 residues. For the CDR3, the DNA is TGTGCCAGCAGCCAAGAGAGGACGCTAGCCTACGAGCAGTACTTC. Translated: CASSQERTLAYEQYF.

Only a few counts were recorded for this clone. The chain links TRBV2 to TRBJ2-7, with a weak D call TRBD2 (6 bases). Trimming stripped 0 bases from V and 2 bases from J, with 11 bases between. The germline gives CDR1 SNHLY, CDR2 FYNNEI. The CDR3 sequence is 15 residues long. CDR3 DNA: TGTGCCAGCAGTGAAGCGCAGGCTAGCGCCTACGAGCAGTACTTC. It translates to CASSEAQASAYEQYF.

The genes are TRBV5-1 and TRBJ2-3, with a weak D call TRBD2 (6 bases). The germline gives CDR1 SGHRS, CDR2 YFSETQ. The CDR3 extends over 16 amino acids. Trimming left V 4 bases short and J 0 bases short, with 15 bases between. The CDR3 bases are TGCGCCAGCAGCCGGGACGGACTATCTAGCACAGATACGCAGTATTTT. It is translated as CASSRDGLSSTDTQYF. The entire variable domain, with the rest obtained from reference TRBV5-1 and TRBJ2-3, is as follows: KAGVTQTPRYLIKTRGQQVTLSCSPISGHRSVSWYQQTPGQGLQFLFEYFSETQRNKGNFPGRFSGRQFSNSRSEMNVSTLELGDSALYLCASSRDGLSSTDTQYFGPGTRLTVL.

The chain uses TRBV4-1 and TRBJ1-1, with 11 bases lining up with TRBD1. The V and J ends lost 8 bases and 0 bases, in that order; junction bases with no gene match: 8. The CDR3 has 16 residues. Germline assignment: CDR1 MGHRA and CDR2 YSYEKL. The CDR3: CASRPPGQGVNTEAFF. As DNA, the CDR3 is TGCGCCAGCCGACCTCCGGGACAGGGGGTGAACACTGAAGCTTTCTTT.

This chain connects TRBV11-2 to TRBJ2-7; 8 positions match TRBD2. The V gene end was trimmed by 3 bases and the J gene end by 2 bases; junction bases not matched to a gene: 12. Per germline, CDR1 SGHAT and CDR2 FQNNGV. This CDR3 spans 17 amino acids. DNA of the CDR3: TGTGCCAGCAGCTTCACTGCCGGGACTAGTTTACCCTACGAGCAGTACTTC. It translates to CASSFTAGTSLPYEQYF.

The rearrangement uses TRBV18 and TRBJ2-1; tentatively, D is TRBD2 (6 bases). The CDR3 totals 16 residues. The V and J ends lost 3 bases and 0 bases respectively, with 12 bases between them. Germline V gene sequence: CDR1 KGHSH, CDR2 LQKENI. For the CDR3, the DNA is TGTGCCAGCTCACCGCGGGGCTCACCCTCCTACAATGAGCAGTTCTTC. Its translation: CASSPRGSPSYNEQFF.

This chain connects TRBV2 to TRBJ2-5; TRBD2 matches 9 bases. The CDR3 runs to 14 residues. The ends lost 7 bases at V and 2 bases at J; junction bases unmatched: 5. Per the germline V gene, CDR1 is SNHLY and CDR2 is FYNNEI. The CDR3 DNA is TGTGCCAGCAACCTAGCGGGGCCACAAGAGACCCAGTACTTC. It encodes CASNLAGPQETQYF. The full variable domain, completed using reference TRBV2 and TRBJ2-5, is EPEVTQTPSHQVTQMGQEVILRCVPISNHLYFYWYRQILGQKVEFLVSFYNNEISEKSEIFDDQFSVERPDGSNFTLKIRSTKLEDSAMYFCASNLAGPQETQYFGPGTRLLVL.

The rearrangement joins TRBV2 to TRBJ2-2; a weak D match, TRBD2 (6 bases). Germline CDR1 reads SNHLY; CDR2 reads FYNNEI. The V end lost 7 bases, the J end lost 6 bases, and 9 bases lay between the germline ends. CDR3 size: 12 residues. The CDR3 region is CASKEGAGELFF. CDR3 DNA sequence: TGTGCCAGCAAGGAGGGTGCCGGGGAGCTGTTTTTT.

This clone turned up a few times. The chain carries TRBV6-1 and TRBJ2-7; 9 positions match TRBD2. The CDR3 totals 16 residues. J gave up 6 bases and V 0 bases, and 9 bases lay outside the gene matches. The germline V gene has CDR1 MNHNS and CDR2 SASEGT. CDR3 sequence reads: CASSEASGRRPFEQYF. The CDR3 coding sequence is TGTGCCAGCAGTGAAGCAAGCGGGAGGCGCCCTTTCGAGCAGTACTTC.

This clone was picked up one time. The chain couples TRBV5-6 to TRBJ2-3; D possibly corresponds to TRBD1 (6 bases). The CDR3 runs to 13 residues. The V and J ends lost 0 bases and 6 bases respectively, with 8 bases between them. Germline V gene data show CDR1 as SGHDT and CDR2 as YYEEEE. CDR3 amino acids: CASSLARGDTQYF. In DNA form, the CDR3 reads TGTGCCAGCAGCTTGGCAAGGGGGGATACGCAGTATTTT.

The J gene is TRBJ2-4, the V gene TRBV5-1; TRBD1 agrees at 7 bases. There are 15 residues in the CDR3. CDR1 is SGHRS, CDR2 YFSETQ, per germline. V dropped 4 bases and J dropped 5; count of bases not matched to a gene: 9. The CDR3 region has the DNA TGCGCCAGCAGCATAGGGACAGCTTCACAAAACATTCAGTACTTC. This codes for CASSIGTASQNIQYF.

CDR3 DNA sequence: TGTGCCAGCAGTTGGAGATTCGGGGAGACCCAGTACTTC. This gives the protein CASSWRFGETQYF. V is TRBV27 and J is TRBJ2-5; D not certain. CDR3 length equals 13 residues. The ends were cut back, 4 bases at V and 5 bases at J, with 11 bases in the middle. The germline CDR1 and CDR2 sequences are MNHEY and SMNVEV (reference sequence).

The chain combines TRBV11-2 with TRBJ1-5, with 9 bases fitting TRBD1. Trimming cost V 5 bases and J 6 bases; bases outside gene matches: 5. The CDR3 totals 14 residues. Germline V gene sequence: CDR1 SGHAT, CDR2 FQNNGV. CDR3 bases: TGTGCCAGCAGCCGGGACAGGGACGGTCAGCCCCAGCATTTT. Translated: CASSRDRDGQPQHF.

Ten or more counts support this clone. Other nucleotide sequences from this sample produce the same CDR3. The rearrangement links TRBV7-8 to TRBJ1-5; D unclear. This CDR3 contains 12 residues. V gave up 3 bases and J gave up 4 bases, with 4 bases separating them. Germline V gene lookup returns CDR1 SGHVS and CDR2 FQNEAQ. The CDR3 sequence is CASSLTNQPQHF. CDR3 DNA sequence: TGTGCCAGCAGCTTGACAAATCAGCCCCAGCATTTT.

The chain couples TRBV2 to TRBJ2-7; D not resolved. V lost 2 bases to trimming and J lost 0 bases, with 8 bases between them. Germline-derived CDR1 and CDR2 are SNHLY and FYNNEI. The CDR3 extends over 14 amino acids. CDR3 bases: TGTGCCAGCAGTGAACGTGAGAGCTCCTACGAGCAGTACTTC. Its translation is CASSERESSYEQYF. The whole variable domain, filled in from reference TRBV2 and TRBJ2-7, reads EPEVTQTPSHQVTQMGQEVILRCVPISNHLYFYWYRQILGQKVEFLVSFYNNEISEKSEIFDDQFSVERPDGSNFTLKIRSTKLEDSAMYFCASSERESSYEQYFGPGTRLTVT.

The chain uses TRBV5-1 and TRBJ2-7, with D unclear. This CDR3 is 13 amino acids long. Trimming left V 0 bases short and J 3 bases short, with 7 bases between. The V gene's germline CDR1 is SGHRS and CDR2 YFSETQ. The DNA for the CDR3 is TGCGCCAGCAGCTTGGAACAGAACTACGAGCAGTACTTC. Residues: CASSLEQNYEQYF.